This passage covers 15 T cell receptor beta chains from one sample sequenced in a study of shared clonotypes between healthy human individuals. TCRdb's copy holds only in-frame clones and misses some; the assay was immunoSEQ multiplex PCR. The data contain around 940,000 clones, 76% of them seen just once; the ten biggest clones take up about 1.5%. The sequencing input was memory CD4+ T cells sorted from blood. Subset in this sample: CD45RA-negative fraction. All receptors come from a young man in good health.

The V and J genes are TRBV2 and TRBJ2-3; TRBD2 agrees at 10 bases. The germline V gene encodes CDR1 SNHLY and CDR2 FYNNEI. V shed 7 bases, J shed 6 bases, and the junction held 13 bases outside the gene matches. This CDR3 spans 16 amino acids. The CDR3 nucleotides are TGTGCCAGCATAAGTCCGCTAGCGGGAGTTCGGGATACGCAGTATTTT. Protein product: CASISPLAGVRDTQYF.

This clone was observed a single time. The same CDR3 can be traced to other DNA sequences in this sample. The chain recombines TRBV9 with TRBJ2-2; D remains ambiguous. The CDR3 loop spans 14 amino acids. Germline-derived CDR1 and CDR2 are SGDLS and YYNGEE. V dropped 1 base and J dropped 2 bases, with 6 bases sitting between them. CDR3: CASSVTPNTGELFF. The CDR3 DNA reads as TGTGCCAGCAGCGTAACCCCAAACACCGGGGAGCTGTTTTTT.

This rearrangement joins TRBV5-1 to TRBJ2-3; D remains ambiguous. Germline CDR1 is SGHRS and CDR2 is YFSETQ. The ends were cut back, 3 bases at V and 2 bases at J, with 7 bases in the middle. The CDR3 loop spans 13 amino acids. The CDR3 DNA reads TGCGCCAGCAGCTATCAATACACAGATACGCAGTATTTT. This gives the protein CASSYQYTDTQYF.

A few counts support this clone. The rearrangement links TRBV11-2 to TRBJ2-7; maybe TRBD2 (6 bases). The germline V gene encodes CDR1 SGHAT and CDR2 FQNNGV. V was shortened by 2 bases and J by 5 bases, with 13 bases between the two germline ends. The CDR3 loop spans 14 amino acids. This chain's CDR3 is CASSLTGSRNEQYF. The CDR3 DNA is TGTGCCAGCAGCTTAACCGGGAGTCGCAACGAGCAGTACTTC.

This clone was recorded a few times. This sequence joins TRBV5-1 and TRBJ1-2; D is uncertain. Per the germline V gene, CDR1 is SGHRS and CDR2 is YFSETQ. Deletions cut 4 bases from V and 4 bases from J, with 17 bases between. The CDR3 totals 15 residues. CDR3 residues: CASSEESERLYGYTF. The CDR3 nucleotides read TGCGCCAGCAGCGAGGAGAGTGAACGGCTCTATGGCTACACCTTC.

This chain uses TRBV7-2 with TRBJ2-1; TRBD2 agrees at 7 bases. CDR3 length: 14 residues. Germline CDR1 reads SGHTA; CDR2 reads FQGNSA. V trimming: 5 bases; J trimming: 5 bases; junction bases outside the gene matches: 6. The DNA of the CDR3 is TGTGCCAGCAGCGAGGGACTACGAAACAATGAGCAGTTCTTC. Translating it yields CASSEGLRNNEQFF.

The chain joins TRBV5-4 to TRBJ2-3, with a possible D match to TRBD2 (6 bases). The germline V and J ends were trimmed by 5 bases and 4 bases, with 11 bases remaining between them. CDR1 is SGHNT, CDR2 YYREEE, per germline (reference sequence). The CDR3 has 13 amino acids. In nucleotides, the CDR3 is TGTGCCAGCAGGTTGACTAGTTCAGATACGCAGTATTTT. Protein sequence: CASRLTSSDTQYF.

This chain uses TRBV18 with TRBJ2-3; D gene unclear. Germline V lookup: CDR1 KGHSH, CDR2 LQKENI. V was shortened by 3 bases and J by 9 bases, with 13 bases between the two germline ends. CDR3 length equals 13 residues. The CDR3, as DNA: TGTGCCAGCTCACCGGCCAGCTCTGAGACGCAGTATTTT. Residues: CASSPASSETQYF.

The V gene is TRBV7-2, the J gene TRBJ2-3; TRBD2 aligns across 7 bases. J was trimmed by 2 bases and V by 1 base; bases with no gene match: 6. This CDR3 contains 16 residues. Per the germline V gene, CDR1 is SGHTA and CDR2 is FQGNSA. The CDR3, as DNA: TGTGCCAGCAGCTTAGACCCGGGAGGTCCCACAGATACGCAGTATTTT. Protein sequence: CASSLDPGGPTDTQYF.

The rearrangement uses TRBV11-2 and TRBJ2-1, with 12 nucleotides matching TRBD1. This CDR3 region has 15 residues. In germline, CDR1 is SGHAT, CDR2 FQNNGV. V shed 3 bases and J 9 bases; nucleotides not matched to a gene: 6. The CDR3 DNA is TGTGCCAGCAGCTTCAACCGGGACAGGGGGCTTGAGCAGTTCTTC. Residues: CASSFNRDRGLEQFF.

The J gene is TRBJ1-6, the V gene TRBV5-6; D gene uncertain. The V gene lost 1 base and the J gene lost 9 bases, with 11 bases spanning the gap. Germline CDR1 is SGHDT and CDR2 is YYEEEE. This CDR3 spans 14 amino acids. CDR3 DNA sequence: TGTGCCAGCAGCTTGCGGGGTACTGCTTCACCCCTCCACTTT. This encodes CASSLRGTASPLHF. Supplemented by reference TRBV5-6 and TRBJ1-6, the full variable domain reads DAGVTQSPTHLIKTRGQQVTLRCSPKSGHDTVSWYQQALGQGPQFIFQYYEEEERQRGNFPDRFSGHQFPNYSSELNVNALLLGDSALYLCASSLRGTASPLHFGNGTRLTVT.

The J gene is TRBJ1-3, the V gene TRBV2; D remains ambiguous. Deletions cut 4 bases from V and 7 bases from J, with 2 bases between. The length of the CDR3 is 10 residues. CDR1 SNHLY and CDR2 FYNNEI come from the germline V gene. In DNA, the CDR3 is TGTGCCAGCAGTGGGAACACCATATATTTT. Its translation: CASSGNTIYF.

The V and J genes are TRBV2 and TRBJ2-7, with TRBD1 matching 10 bases. The CDR3 contains 13 residues. With 6 bases clipped from V and 2 bases from J, the junction kept 1 base outside the gene matches. CDR1 and CDR2 (germline): SNHLY, FYNNEI. This CDR3 reads CASRGTGAYEQYF. CDR3 DNA: TGTGCCAGCAGAGGGACAGGGGCCTACGAGCAGTACTTC. Together with reference TRBV2 and TRBJ2-7, the CDR3 gives the full variable domain: EPEVTQTPSHQVTQMGQEVILRCVPISNHLYFYWYRQILGQKVEFLVSFYNNEISEKSEIFDDQFSVERPDGSNFTLKIRSTKLEDSAMYFCASRGTGAYEQYFGPGTRLTVT.

The V and J genes are TRBV6-1 and TRBJ2-7, with 8 bases matching TRBD1. The length of the CDR3 is 13 residues. V trimming: 5 bases; J trimming: 3 bases; junction bases outside the gene matches: 3. In germline, CDR1 is MNHNS, CDR2 SASEGT. Here the CDR3 DNA reads TGTGCCAGCAGTAGACAGGGGTACTACGAGCAGTACTTC. Amino acids: CASSRQGYYEQYF.

This rearrangement joins TRBV5-4 to TRBJ1-2; D is perhaps TRBD1 (5 bases). Deletions cut 6 bases from V and 8 bases from J, with 20 bases between. The CDR3 sequence is 14 residues long. Germline V gene sequence: CDR1 SGHNT, CDR2 YYREEE (reference sequence). CDR3 region: CASTDPGPPRGYTF. Here the CDR3 DNA reads TGTGCCAGCACCGACCCGGGACCCCCAAGGGGCTACACCTTC.